This is a list of T cell receptor beta chains from one sample in a study of blood T cell repertoires in COVID-19. Sequenced by immunoSEQ multiplex PCR; TCRdb stores in-frame clones only, minus some. The data contain about 88,000 clones, roughly 88% of them seen just once; the ten biggest clones take up about 6.3%. Source material: peripheral blood. The receptors originated from a man aged 18 to 35 with COVID-19, enrolled during active disease. Both conserved end residues are part of each CDR3. A D gene is named only where the DNA matches it firmly. A row's size may be missing; if present it is once, few, many or a size class.

D gene	V gene	clone size	J gene	CDR3 protein	CDR3 DNA
NA	TRBV20-1	NA	TRBJ2-7	CSASRPGPEQYF	TGCAGTGCTAGTCGTCCTGGGCCCGAGCAGTACTTC
TRBD1	TRBV11-3	NA	TRBJ2-1	CASSLGKGDSYFNEQFF	TGTGCCAGCAGCTTAGGGAAAGGGGACAGTTATTTCAATGAGCAGTTCTTC
TRBD1	TRBV6-4	NA	TRBJ2-1	CASRLGQGLDNEQFF	TGTGCCAGCAGACTCGGACAGGGTCTCGACAATGAGCAGTTCTTC
TRBD2	TRBV7-2	few	TRBJ2-1	CASSLRLAGGGEQFF	TGTGCCAGCAGCTTAAGACTAGCGGGAGGGGGTGAGCAGTTCTTC
TRBD1	TRBV28	NA	TRBJ2-7	CASSPLGQAYEQYF	TGTGCCAGCAGTCCTCTCGGACAGGCGTACGAGCAGTACTTC
NA	TRBV7-6	NA	TRBJ1-2	CASSLRQQGGYTF	TGTGCCAGCAGCTTACGACAGCAGGGGGGCTACACCTTC
NA	TRBV11-2	NA	TRBJ2-1	CASSLGSRGNEQFF	TGTGCCAGCAGCTTAGGAAGTAGGGGGAATGAGCAGTTCTTC
NA	TRBV12-3/TRBV12-4	NA	TRBJ2-7	CASSMSYEQYF	TGTGCCAGCAGTATGAGCTACGAGCAGTACTTC
NA	TRBV2	NA	TRBJ2-7	CASSVGGDYEQYF	TGTGCCAGCAGTGTTGGGGGCGACTACGAGCAGTACTTC
NA	TRBV5-8	NA	TRBJ1-5	CASSHSRGTINQPQHF	TGTGCCAGCAGCCACAGCAGGGGTACAATCAATCAGCCCCAGCATTTT
TRBD1	TRBV6-5	NA	TRBJ1-6	CASTGTVYNSPLHF	TGTGCCAGCACTGGGACAGTCTATAATTCACCCCTCCACTTT
NA	TRBV3-1/TRBV3-2	NA	TRBJ1-1	CASSQGVWGQGTEAFF	TGTGCCAGCAGCCAAGGTGTGTGGGGGCAAGGCACTGAAGCTTTCTTT
TRBD1	TRBV11-2	NA	TRBJ1-3	CASSLEWTGASGNTIYF	TGTGCCAGCAGCTTAGAATGGACAGGGGCCTCTGGAAACACCATATATTTT
TRBD1	TRBV9	NA	TRBJ1-3	CASSYGTGGSSGNTIYF	TGTGCCAGCAGCTATGGGACAGGGGGTTCCTCTGGAAACACCATATATTTT
TRBD1	TRBV19	NA	TRBJ1-2	CASSKVAGTGDYGYTF	TGTGCCAGTAGTAAAGTGGCCGGGACAGGGGACTATGGCTACACCTTC
TRBD2	TRBV7-3	NA	TRBJ2-2	CASSAGLSAGELFF	TGTGCCAGCAGCGCGGGACTAAGTGCCGGGGAGCTGTTTTTT
TRBD2	TRBV2	NA	TRBJ2-1	CASTSSGVSYNEQFF	TGTGCCAGCACCTCGAGCGGGGTCTCCTACAATGAGCAGTTCTTC
NA	TRBV18	NA	TRBJ2-5	CASSPQGNRQETQYF	TGTGCCAGCTCACCTCAGGGGAACCGTCAAGAGACCCAGTACTTC
TRBD1	TRBV4-3	NA	TRBJ2-5	CASSLRNGQAARETQYF	TGCGCCAGCAGCCTCCGAAACGGACAGGCCGCGCGAGAGACCCAGTACTTC
TRBD1	TRBV27	NA	TRBJ1-2	CASRRDRYYGYTF	TGTGCCAGCAGAAGGGACAGATACTATGGCTACACCTTC
TRBD1	TRBV9	NA	TRBJ1-2	CASSPHRGRDGYTF	TGTGCCAGCAGCCCCCACAGGGGAAGGGATGGCTACACCTTC
TRBD2	TRBV19	NA	TRBJ2-1	CASSYGSGLAGGSYNEQFF	TGTGCCAGTAGTTATGGTTCGGGACTAGCGGGAGGGTCCTACAATGAGCAGTTCTTC
NA	TRBV28	NA	TRBJ1-2	CASSLPGQPFVYGYTF	TGTGCCAGCAGTTTGCCCGGACAGCCCTTCGTCTATGGCTACACCTTC
NA	TRBV7-2	NA	TRBJ2-5	CASTLNPYQETQYF	TGTGCCAGCACACTAAACCCGTACCAAGAGACCCAGTACTTC
TRBD1	TRBV2	NA	TRBJ2-2	CAIQGTSGELFF	TGTGCCATACAGGGGACGAGCGGGGAGCTGTTTTTT
TRBD1	TRBV10-2	NA	TRBJ2-7	CASSESGQVISYEQYF	TGCGCCAGCAGTGAGTCGGGACAGGTCATCTCCTACGAGCAGTACTTC
NA	TRBV11-2	NA	TRBJ1-2	CASSSNRGANYGYTF	TGTGCCAGCAGCTCCAACCGGGGGGCTAACTATGGCTACACCTTC
NA	TRBV19	NA	TRBJ1-2	CASSSRTSANYGYTF	TGTGCCAGTAGCAGCCGGACAAGTGCTAACTATGGCTACACCTTC
TRBD1	TRBV5-1	NA	TRBJ2-7	CASSSQGLYEQYF	TGCGCCAGCAGCTCACAGGGGCTCTACGAGCAGTACTTC
NA	TRBV5-6	NA	TRBJ2-3	CASSLGLATPSDTDTQYF	TGTGCCAGCAGCTTGGGACTTGCCACACCTAGCGACACAGATACGCAGTATTTT
NA	TRBV27	NA	TRBJ2-7	CASSWQGIESDEQYF	TGTGCCAGCAGTTGGCAGGGTATCGAGTCGGACGAGCAGTACTTC
TRBD2	TRBV7-9	few	TRBJ2-7	CASSLALERELDEQYF	TGTGCCAGCAGCTTAGCGCTGGAGCGGGAGCTCGACGAGCAGTACTTC
NA	TRBV5-1	NA	TRBJ2-7	CASSLQGYEQYF	TGCGCCAGCAGCTTACAGGGCTACGAGCAGTACTTC
TRBD1	TRBV5-1	NA	TRBJ2-2	CASSLDRTGGELFF	TGCGCCAGCAGCTTGGACCGGACAGGCGGGGAGCTGTTTTTT
TRBD2	TRBV5-6	NA	TRBJ2-7	CASSYGLAGGTSYEQYF	TGTGCCAGCAGCTACGGGCTAGCGGGAGGTACGTCCTACGAGCAGTACTTC
TRBD1	TRBV5-8	NA	TRBJ1-5	CASTKDRVSNQPQHF	TGTGCCAGCACCAAAGACAGGGTGAGCAATCAGCCCCAGCATTTT
TRBD2	TRBV11-2	NA	TRBJ2-7	CASSSILGRAVRQYF	TGTGCCAGCAGCTCCATCTTAGGGAGGGCCGTCAGGCAGTACTTC
TRBD2	TRBV7-8	once	TRBJ2-3	CASSLVGTSGYTQYF	TGTGCCAGCAGCTTAGTGGGGACTAGCGGTTATACGCAGTATTTT
NA	TRBV5-6	once	TRBJ2-2	CASSFGTSNTGELFF	TGTGCCAGCAGCTTCGGGACTTCGAACACCGGGGAGCTGTTTTTT
NA	TRBV5-4	NA	TRBJ2-7	CASSLRERDEQYF	TGTGCCAGCAGCTTAAGGGAGCGGGACGAGCAGTACTTC
TRBD2	TRBV3-1/TRBV3-2	NA	TRBJ2-5	CASSSGLAGVSKTQYF	TGTGCCAGCAGCTCCGGACTAGCGGGAGTTAGCAAGACCCAGTACTTC
TRBD1	TRBV5-1	NA	TRBJ2-1	CASKDKDRGEDNEQFF	TGCGCCAGCAAAGATAAGGACAGGGGTGAGGACAATGAGCAGTTCTTC
NA	TRBV7-9	once	TRBJ2-1	CASSLVEGVSYNEQFF	TGTGCCAGCAGCTTAGTTGAGGGAGTTTCCTACAATGAGCAGTTCTTC
TRBD2	TRBV4-3	NA	TRBJ2-7	CASSQTSVDYEQYF	TGCGCCAGCAGCCAAACTAGCGTCGACTACGAGCAGTACTTC